Detailed here is one T cell receptor beta chain. Its antigen is currently unknown. The data originate from a study of Graves' ophthalmopathy and Graves' hyperthyroidism. In the study overall: Investigators collected peripheral blood at initial diagnosis, before any treatment was given. The study's findings and limits: In blood, most expanded thyroid clonotypes above 0.001 frequency were also detected. A model built from 13 signatures distinguished ophthalmopathy from stable hyperthyroidism with 87.88% sensitivity and less than 83% specificity.

This CDR3 is built from 14 residues. The ends were cut back, 11 bases at V and 0 bases at J, with 13 bases in the middle. The study amplified TCR beta CDR3 regions using RNA transcripts. HTBI primers were employed in first-round RT-PCR, then a second-round multiplex PCR followed. In TCRdb, the multiplex PCR reads were re-called with MiXCR into one record per CDR3 protein. The table includes hundreds of thousands of distinct CDR3 sequences, roughly 39% detected once. The chain recombines TRBV12-3 or TRBV12-4 with TRBJ2-2; possible D gene TRBD1, 6 bases. This TCR was recovered from an adult man with Graves' ophthalmopathy. The specimen sequenced was peripheral blood. The CDR3 spells CAWSRQANTGELFF. The CDR3 nucleotides are TGTGCCTGGTCTAGACAGGCGAACACCGGGGAGCTGTTTTTT.